These 17 T cell receptor beta chains originate from one sample sequenced in a study of T cell responses to AZD1222 COVID-19 vaccine. The protocol was immunoSEQ multiplex PCR, while the TCRdb copy is restricted to in-frame clones and leaves out a portion. This table holds about 48,000 clones, 80% to 90% found once. The specimen comprised peripheral blood, sampled 28 days after the second AZD1222 dose. The receptors were gathered from an adult who received the AZD1222 COVID-19 vaccine.

This chain connects TRBV5-5 to TRBJ1-2; D remains ambiguous. Germline CDR1 and CDR2: SGHKS and YYEKEE (reference sequence). V shed 4 bases and J shed 1 base, with 5 bases lying between them. The CDR3 extends over 12 amino acids. CDR3 sequence reads: CASSGDNYGYTF. The CDR3 DNA reads as TGTGCCAGCAGCGGGGATAACTATGGCTACACCTTC.

The CDR3 protein is CASSLDGYNEQFF. CDR3 sequence (DNA): TGTGCCAGCAGCTTAGACGGCTACAATGAGCAGTTCTTC. The chain combines TRBV5-6 with TRBJ2-1; D is ambiguous. From germline, CDR1 is SGHDT and CDR2 YYEEEE. The CDR3 covers 13 residues. V was shortened by 2 bases and J by 3 bases, with 6 bases between the two germline ends.

This rearrangement joins TRBV2 to TRBJ1-4; 7 bases line up with TRBD1. CDR1 is SNHLY and CDR2 is FYNNEI in the germline V gene. The CDR3 is 15 amino acids. After removal of 4 bases from V and 13 bases from J, the junction contained 15 bases not matched to a gene. CDR3 sequence (DNA): TGTGCCAGCAGTGCAGAGAGAGTCAGGGGGGTGAGACTGTTTTTT. Translated, it gives CASSAERVRGVRLFF.

The J gene is TRBJ2-1, the V gene TRBV27; D is tentatively TRBD1 or TRBD2 (6 bases each). The ends were cut back, 5 bases at V and 4 bases at J, with 9 bases in the middle. Germline V gives CDR1 MNHEY, CDR2 SMNVEV (reference sequence). The CDR3 sequence is 13 residues long. The CDR3 coding sequence is TGTGCCAGCAGTAGGGGGACTTACAATGAGCAGTTCTTC. Encoded protein: CASSRGTYNEQFF.

The chain couples TRBV6-5 to TRBJ1-5; TRBD1 is a possible D gene (5 bases). Germline CDR1 reads MNHEY; CDR2 reads SVGAGI. Between the trimmed V and J ends, which lost 6 bases and 3 bases, there was a span of 12 bases. The CDR3 is made up of 14 amino acids. CDR3 in amino acids: CASRAAGSNQPQHF. The DNA for the CDR3 is TGTGCCAGCAGAGCCGCAGGGTCCAATCAGCCCCAGCATTTT.

This clone appeared once. The rearrangement uses TRBV3-1 (or the pseudogene TRBV3-2) and TRBJ2-1; D possibly corresponds to TRBD2 (6 bases). The V gene's germline CDR1 is LGHDT and CDR2 YNNKEL (reference sequence). This CDR3 is built from 18 residues. V was trimmed by 2 bases and J by 9 bases, leaving 26 bases between them. CDR3 bases: TGTGCCAGCAGCCAACCTTCTGGCCGCGGGACTCCGAGGGGTGAGCAGTTCTTC. Residues: CASSQPSGRGTPRGEQFF.

This clone is labeled as medium-sized. J is TRBJ2-5 and V is TRBV4-2; D tentatively fits TRBD1 or TRBD2 (5 bases each). CDR1 LGHNA and CDR2 YNFKEQ come from the germline V gene. The CDR3 is 14 residues long. Trimming shortened V by 4 bases and J by 7 bases, and 16 bases separated the two germline ends. The CDR3 region has the DNA TGTGCCAGCAGCCTGCCGGGGCAAATGGGGACCCAGTACTTC. Translated, it gives CASSLPGQMGTQYF.

V and J are TRBV5-4 and TRBJ2-1, with D possibly TRBD2 on 6 matching bases. The CDR3 is 14 residues long. Per germline, CDR1 SGHNT and CDR2 YYREEE (reference sequence). V was cut by 2 bases and J by 5 bases, with 11 bases left in between. CDR3 loop: CASSLGTGNNEQFF. In nucleotides, the CDR3 is TGTGCCAGCAGCTTAGGGACTGGCAACAATGAGCAGTTCTTC.

The chain couples TRBV18 to TRBJ1-2; 7 bases line up with TRBD1. V was clipped by 0 bases and J by 0 bases; unmatched bases: 7. CDR3 length: 17 residues. Germline V lookup: CDR1 KGHSH, CDR2 LQKENI. CDR3: CASSPPNLQGPNYGYTF. The DNA for the CDR3 is TGTGCCAGCTCACCACCGAACTTACAGGGGCCTAACTATGGCTACACCTTC.

The V gene is TRBV5-4, the J gene TRBJ2-1; TRBD2 agrees at 13 bases. CDR1 and CDR2 from the germline V gene are SGHNT and YYREEE (reference sequence). The ends lost 4 bases at V and 7 bases at J; junction bases unmatched: 5. The length of the CDR3 is 15 residues. In nucleotides, the CDR3 is TGTGCCAGCAGCCCAAGGACTAGCGGGAGTAATGAGCAGTTCTTC. Translating it yields CASSPRTSGSNEQFF.

The chain uses TRBV28 and TRBJ1-2, with TRBD1 matching 7 bases. This CDR3 spans 15 amino acids. Germline V lookup: CDR1 MDHEN, CDR2 SYDVKM. J was trimmed by 8 bases and V by 6 bases; bases with no gene match: 15. CDR3 loop: CASRTASQGIGGYTF. CDR3 in DNA: TGTGCCAGCAGGACTGCTTCACAGGGGATAGGCGGCTACACCTTC.

The chain recombines TRBV19 with TRBJ2-1; 8 positions match TRBD2. CDR3 length: 14 amino acids. Per the germline V gene, CDR1 is LNHDA and CDR2 is SQIVND (reference sequence). Trimming at V came to 7 bases and at J to 8 bases, leaving 10 bases not matched to a gene. CDR3 in amino acids: CASTGRLAGDEQFF. DNA for the CDR3: TGTGCCAGTACGGGACGGCTAGCGGGTGATGAGCAGTTCTTC.

This clone has a handful of counts. The chain carries TRBV19 and TRBJ1-2; TRBD1 agrees at 9 bases. Looked up from germline, CDR1 is LNHDA and CDR2 is SQIVND (reference sequence). With V trimmed by 8 bases and J by 2 bases, 6 bases remained unmatched. The CDR3 covers 14 residues. CDR3 sequence: CASGTGNRNYGYTF. As DNA, the CDR3 is TGTGCCAGTGGGACAGGGAACCGAAACTATGGCTACACCTTC.

V usage is TRBV5-4 and J usage is TRBJ1-1; TRBD1 might be the D (5 bases). This CDR3 has 19 residues. V lost 9 bases and J lost 1, with 31 bases in between. Germline V CDR1 and CDR2: SGHNT, YYREEE (reference sequence). The CDR3 DNA sequence: TGTGCCACCAACCCCTCCGGGGGACCCTCTCTAGGGGCGAACACTGAAGCTTTCTTT. Amino acid sequence: CATNPSGGPSLGANTEAFF.

This clone was seen just once. The gene calls are TRBV12-3 or TRBV12-4 and TRBJ2-1; the D is unclear. V lost 1 base to trimming and J lost 6 bases, with 4 bases between them. The CDR3 loop spans 12 amino acids. The CDR3 is CASSLESNEQFF. The CDR3 DNA reads as TGTGCCAGCAGTTTAGAAAGCAATGAGCAGTTCTTC.

The chain joins TRBV29-1 to TRBJ1-5; 8 bases line up with TRBD1. The CDR3 totals 12 residues. Germline CDR1 is SQVTM and CDR2 is ANQGSEA. J gave up 7 bases and V 6 bases, and 5 bases lay outside the gene matches. CDR3 sequence (DNA): TGCAGCGTCGCAGGGGGCGGACAGCCCCAGCATTTT. It codes for CSVAGGGQPQHF.

V is TRBV28 and J is TRBJ2-1, with D maybe TRBD1 (6 bases). V was trimmed by 5 bases and J by 0 bases, leaving 17 bases between them. CDR1 is MDHEN, CDR2 SYDVKM, per germline. CDR3 length: 17 residues. This CDR3 reads CASSQYRATSSYNEQFF. The CDR3 DNA sequence: TGTGCCAGCAGTCAGTACAGGGCGACGAGCTCCTACAATGAGCAGTTCTTC. Together with reference TRBV28 and TRBJ2-1, the CDR3 gives the full variable domain: DVKVTQSSRYLVKRTGEKVFLECVQDMDHENMFWYRQDPGLGLRLIYFSYDVKMKEKGDIPEGYSVSREKKERFSLILESASTNQTSMYLCASSQYRATSSYNEQFFGPGTRLTVL.